The 18 T cell receptor beta chains below come from one sample, sequenced in a study of CD8 T cells in Susac syndrome. When the RNA was reverse transcribed, random hexamers were used with an input of roughly 0.5 to 1 ug. Each CDR3 protein gets one entry after TCRdb re-called the immunoSEQ multiplex PCR reads with MiXCR. Among about 66,000 distinct CDR3 sequences listed, 85% to 95% were seen once. Material for sequencing was CD8+ T cells from PBMCs. The origin of the receptors is a human donor with multiple sclerosis.

The chain links TRBV13 to TRBJ1-2; no clear D. The CDR3 consists of 12 residues. Germline loops: CDR1 PRHDT, CDR2 FYEKMQ (reference sequence). The V and J ends lost 4 bases and 6 bases respectively, with 9 bases between them. CDR3 nucleotide sequence: TGTGCCAGCAGCTCTGGTGGGGATGGCTACACCTTC. As protein: CASSSGGDGYTF.

The chain uses TRBV14 and TRBJ2-7; tentative D call: TRBD1 (6 bases). Deletions cut 1 base from V and 0 bases from J, with 13 bases between. The CDR3 extends over 16 amino acids. From germline, CDR1 is SGHDN and CDR2 FVKESK. CDR3 region: CASSQGRDITSYEQYF. CDR3 nucleotide sequence: TGTGCCAGCAGCCAAGGCCGGGACATCACCTCCTACGAGCAGTACTTC.

The gene calls are TRBV9 and TRBJ2-7; 9 positions agree with TRBD2. The germline CDR1 and CDR2 sequences are SGDLS and YYNGEE. There are 15 residues in the CDR3. V shed 3 bases, J shed 1 base, and the junction held 5 bases outside the gene matches. As DNA, the CDR3 is TGTGCCAGCAGCGCGCTAGCGGGGAATTCCTACGAGCAGTACTTC. Translation gives CASSALAGNSYEQYF.

This clonotype came up once. The V gene is TRBV15, the J gene TRBJ2-1; TRBD2 agrees at 14 bases. The CDR3 length is 16 residues. Germline values: CDR1 LNHNV, CDR2 YYDKDF (reference sequence). The junction had 4 bases not matched to a gene; V was cut back by 5 bases and J by 4 bases. The CDR3 nucleotides read TGTGCCACCAGCGGACTAGCGGGAGGTAGTTACAATGAGCAGTTCTTC. Protein sequence: CATSGLAGGSYNEQFF. Together with reference TRBV15 and TRBJ2-1, the CDR3 gives the full variable domain: DAMVIQNPRYQVTQFGKPVTLSCSQTLNHNVMYWYQQKSSQAPKLLFHYYDKDFNNEADTPDNFQSRRPNTSFCFLDIRSPGLGDTAMYLCATSGLAGGSYNEQFFGPGTRLTVL.

The V call is TRBV30, the J call TRBJ1-6, with D perhaps matching TRBD1 (5 bases). The CDR3 consists of 17 residues. Germline assignment: CDR1 GTSNPN and CDR2 SVGIG (reference sequence). Trimming took off 4 bases at V and 6 bases at J, with 22 bases between the two ends. The CDR3 bases are TGTGCCTGGAACCTCCCGGGGCCGGCGATTTTTAATTCACCCCTCCACTTT. It yields the protein CAWNLPGPAIFNSPLHF. Variable domain in full (rest from reference TRBV30 and TRBJ1-6): SQTIHQWPATLVQPVGSPLSLECTVEGTSNPNLYWYRQAAGRGLQLLFYSVGIGQISSEVPQNLSASRPQDRQFILSSKKLLLSDSGFYLCAWNLPGPAIFNSPLHFGNGTRLTVT.

The table lists this clonotype with a count of one. The chain couples TRBV6-2 or TRBV6-3 to TRBJ1-5; the match to TRBD1 covers 8 bases. This CDR3 contains 16 residues. Looked up from germline, CDR1 is MNHEY and CDR2 is SVGEGT. The V and J ends lost 2 bases and 4 bases, in that order; junction bases with no gene match: 7. The CDR3 is CASSYPGQGWNQPQHF. Written as DNA, the CDR3 is TGTGCCAGCAGTTACCCTGGACAGGGCTGGAATCAGCCCCAGCATTTT.

This rearrangement joins TRBV27 to TRBJ2-5, with 10 bases fitting TRBD1. The CDR3 is 14 amino acids. With V trimmed by 8 bases and J by 2 bases, 5 bases remained unmatched. Per germline, CDR1 MNHEY and CDR2 SMNVEV (reference sequence). The CDR3 DNA is TGTGCCAGCGGGGACAGGGGAATACAAGAGACCCAGTACTTC. This encodes CASGDRGIQETQYF.

The chain has TRBV3-1 and TRBJ2-3; 10 bases agree with TRBD2. The V and J ends lost 0 bases and 6 bases, in that order; junction bases with no gene match: 3. The CDR3 extends over 15 amino acids. Germline lookup yields CDR1 LGHDT and CDR2 YNNKEL (reference sequence). Here the CDR3 reads CASSQEVSGGDTQYF. CDR3 in DNA: TGTGCCAGCAGCCAAGAGGTTAGCGGGGGGGATACGCAGTATTTT.

This rearrangement joins TRBV29-1 to TRBJ1-2; D gene ambiguous. V lost 3 bases, J lost 3 bases, and 11 bases lay in between. There are 13 residues in the CDR3. Germline V gene sequence: CDR1 SQVTM, CDR2 ANQGSEA. The CDR3 sequence: CSVDPPSHYGYTF. The CDR3 DNA sequence: TGCAGCGTTGACCCACCCAGCCACTATGGCTACACCTTC.

The sample holds a few counts of this clonotype. The V and J genes are TRBV11-2 and TRBJ2-7; either TRBD1 or TRBD2 may supply D (7 bases each). Germline lookup yields CDR1 SGHAT and CDR2 FQNNGV. The CDR3 has 13 amino acids. Trimming took 4 bases from V and 3 from J, leaving 10 bases between them. CDR3 residues: CASSSGGDYEQYF. The DNA of the CDR3 is TGTGCCAGCAGCTCAGGGGGGGACTACGAGCAGTACTTC.

The chain links TRBV6-5 to TRBJ1-4; 8 bases are shared with TRBD1. Germline loops: CDR1 MNHEY, CDR2 SVGAGI. J lost 8 bases, V lost 2 bases, and 4 bases had no gene match. The CDR3 is made up of 14 amino acids. Written as DNA, the CDR3 is TGTGCCAGCAGTTACCGTCAGGGGGCCGAAAAACTGTTTTTT. Amino acids: CASSYRQGAEKLFF.

The J gene is TRBJ1-2, the V gene TRBV28; possible D gene TRBD1, 6 bases. The CDR3 totals 13 residues. The germline CDR1 and CDR2 sequences are MDHEN and SYDVKM. V lost 10 bases to trimming and J lost 6 bases, with 18 bases between them. CDR3 coding DNA: TGTGCCACCTGGATGGGGGGCGCAGATGGCTACACCTTC. Translated: CATWMGGADGYTF.

This chain connects TRBV12-3 or TRBV12-4 to TRBJ2-7; 7 bases are shared with TRBD2. CDR3 length: 14 residues. After removal of 0 bases from V and 3 bases from J, the junction contained 2 bases not matched to a gene. CDR3 bases: TGTGCCAGCAGTTTAGCGCGGACTAGCTACGAGCAGTACTTC. Translation: CASSLARTSYEQYF.

This clonotype was observed once. V is TRBV5-4 and J is TRBJ2-2, with 10 bases that match TRBD1. The germline V gene encodes CDR1 SGHNT and CDR2 YYREEE (reference sequence). This CDR3 has 16 residues. The V and J ends lost 5 bases and 1 base, in that order; junction bases with no gene match: 5. The CDR3 loop reads CASRSGDRGNTGELFF. In DNA form, the CDR3 reads TGTGCCAGCAGATCGGGGGACAGGGGGAACACCGGGGAGCTGTTTTTT.

V is TRBV2 and J is TRBJ1-2, with D uncertain. Germline loops: CDR1 SNHLY, CDR2 FYNNEI. CDR3 length: 13 residues. The V and J ends lost 3 bases and 6 bases respectively, with 11 bases between them. In nucleotides, the CDR3 is TGTGCCAGCAGTGACGAGGAGTGGAATGGCTACACCTTC. Its translation is CASSDEEWNGYTF.

This rearrangement joins TRBV7-8 to TRBJ2-3, with D perhaps being TRBD1 or TRBD2 (5 bases each). Per the germline V gene, CDR1 is SGHVS and CDR2 is FQNEAQ. Trimming took 1 base from V and 1 from J, leaving 27 bases between them. CDR3 size: 21 residues. CDR3 amino acids: CASSLVRGYPFVQAGTDTQYF. In DNA, the CDR3 is TGTGCCAGCAGCTTAGTTCGGGGCTACCCATTTGTTCAGGCGGGCACAGATACGCAGTATTTT.

This clonotype is a singleton in its sample. The CDR3 reads CASSQYTSGGGTDTQYF. In nucleotides, the CDR3 is TGCGCCAGCAGCCAATATACTAGCGGGGGGGGCACAGATACGCAGTATTTT. The chain uses TRBV4-3 and TRBJ2-3; 13 nucleotides line up with TRBD2. This CDR3 comprises 17 residues. Germline assignment: CDR1 LGHNA and CDR2 YSLEER. V gave up 2 bases and J gave up 1 base; unmatched junction bases: 3.

The CDR3 protein is CASSYAEDYEQYF. The DNA for the CDR3 is TGTGCCAGCAGTTACGCGGAGGACTACGAGCAGTACTTC. V and J are TRBV6-5 and TRBJ2-7; a possible D gene is TRBD2 (5 bases). Germline CDR1 MNHEY, CDR2 SVGAGI. The V gene lost 2 bases and the J gene lost 3 bases, with 8 bases spanning the gap. CDR3 length: 13 amino acids.